The 7 T cell receptor beta chains below were found in one sample sequenced in a study of cytomegalovirus exposure and HLA in healthy donors. Vbeta (60) and Jbeta (13) primers were used in the PCR. Sequencing was performed with immunoSEQ multiplex PCR; in TCRdb, only in-frame clones are kept and a portion is missing. Among roughly 150,000 clones listed, around 79% were seen once. The sample taken for sequencing was PBMCs. All receptors derive from a young man in good health and CMV-seropositive.

The J gene is TRBJ2-5, the V gene TRBV6-1, with TRBD2 identical over 13 bases. CDR1 and CDR2 (germline): MNHNS, SASEGT. The CDR3 runs 16 residues. Trimming took 4 bases from V and 1 from J; bases not matched to a gene: 3. CDR3 region: CASSGTSGRFQETQYF. The CDR3 DNA reads as TGTGCCAGCAGTGGGACTAGCGGGAGATTCCAAGAGACCCAGTACTTC.

V and J are TRBV21-1 and TRBJ2-1; TRBD1 reflects the table's D call only, with no check against the DNA. TRBV21-1 is a pseudogene segment. CDR3 size: 15 residues. The CDR3 DNA follows: TGTGCCAGCAGCAAAGGTGCCAGCTCCTACAATGAGCAGTTCTTC. It translates to CASSKGASSYNEQFF.

The chain uses TRBV7-6 and TRBJ2-5; no firm D call. The DNA matches TRBJ2-7 better at its end, which makes the J call doubtful. The CDR3 is 15 amino acids. CDR1 is SGHVS, CDR2 FNYEAQ, per germline. The CDR3 bases are TGTGCCAGCAGCTTGGGCCAACCATTTACCTACGAGCAGTACTTC. This codes for CASSLGQPFTYEQYF.

V gene TRBV19 combines with J gene TRBJ2-1, with D hard to call. V lost 8 bases to trimming and J lost 0 bases, with 11 bases between them. Germline V gives CDR1 LNHDA, CDR2 SQIVND (reference sequence). This CDR3 has 14 amino acids. The DNA for the CDR3 is TGTGCCAGTCGCTCAGGCTCCTCCTACAATGAGCAGTTCTTC. This codes for CASRSGSSYNEQFF.

This sequence joins TRBV28 and TRBJ2-5, with 7 bases identical to TRBD1. The germline V gene encodes CDR1 MDHEN and CDR2 SYDVKM. With V trimmed by 5 bases and J by 1 base, 7 bases remained unmatched. This CDR3 is 15 amino acids long. CDR3 in amino acids: CASSPPDRAQETQYF. CDR3 nucleotide sequence: TGTGCCAGCAGTCCTCCTGACAGGGCCCAAGAGACCCAGTACTTC.

The chain uses TRBV9 and TRBJ2-5; D is possibly TRBD1 (5 bases). The CDR3 has 13 residues. Germline CDR1 SGDLS, CDR2 YYNGEE. The germline V and J ends were trimmed by 2 bases and 3 bases, with 8 bases remaining between them. For the CDR3, the DNA is TGTGCCAGCAGCGTTTTAGGGGAAGAGACCCAGTACTTC. Protein: CASSVLGEETQYF. Combining the CDR3 with reference TRBV9 and TRBJ2-5 gives the whole variable domain DSGVTQTPKHLITATGQRVTLRCSPRSGDLSVYWYQQSLDQGLQFLIQYYNGEERAKGNILERFSAQQFPDLHSELNLSSLELGDSALYFCASSVLGEETQYFGPGTRLLVL.

The V gene is TRBV28, the J gene TRBJ2-7, with 9 bases lining up with TRBD1. The ends lost 6 bases at V and 5 bases at J; junction bases unmatched: 8. Germline V gene data show CDR1 as MDHEN and CDR2 as SYDVKM. This CDR3 is built from 14 residues. The CDR3 spells CASRSGQGINEQYF. CDR3 coding DNA: TGTGCCAGCAGATCGGGACAGGGAATTAACGAGCAGTACTTC.